The 7 T cell receptor beta chains below were found in one sample sequenced in a study of shared clonotypes between healthy human individuals. Assay used: immunoSEQ multiplex PCR; TCRdb lists only in-frame clones, some missing. Among about 470,000 clones listed, 75% to 85% were seen once. What was sequenced was PBMCs. The receptors come from a middle-aged woman in good health. Some clones in this sample may be carry-over from other donors' samples.

The genes are TRBV4-1 and TRBJ1-2, with D perhaps matching TRBD1 (5 bases). Germline V CDR1 and CDR2: MGHRA, YSYEKL. Trimming stripped 4 bases from V and 3 bases from J, with 24 bases between. There are 18 residues in the CDR3. Here the CDR3 reads CASSRLRRGGRGDYGYTF. For the CDR3, the DNA is TGCGCCAGCAGCCGCCTCAGGCGGGGAGGGCGGGGGGACTATGGCTACACCTTC.

The chain joins TRBV29-1 to TRBJ2-7; TRBD1 matches at 8 bases. Germline V gene lookup returns CDR1 SQVTM and CDR2 ANQGSEA. The CDR3 contains 16 residues. V lost 2 bases to trimming and J lost 4 bases; unmatched junction nucleotides: 13. The chain's CDR3 is CSVELSSGTGGYEQYF. CDR3 in DNA: TGCAGCGTTGAATTGAGTTCCGGGACAGGCGGTTACGAGCAGTACTTC.

The genes are TRBV14 and TRBJ2-7; the D gene is possibly TRBD2 (5 bases). The CDR3 consists of 16 residues. The germline V gene encodes CDR1 SGHDN and CDR2 FVKESK. V was clipped by 0 bases and J by 2 bases, with 14 bases between them. The CDR3 loop reads CASSQDRHLGAYEQYF. The CDR3 nucleotides read TGTGCCAGCAGCCAAGATCGACACCTCGGGGCCTACGAGCAGTACTTC.

The chain joins TRBV4-1 to TRBJ1-1; D uncertain. CDR3 length equals 14 residues. Trimming cost V 0 bases and J 4 bases, with 9 bases left between them. The germline V gene has CDR1 MGHRA and CDR2 YSYEKL. CDR3 nucleotide sequence: TGCGCCAGCAGCCAAGACAGGCGCCTCACTGAAGCTTTCTTT. Protein sequence: CASSQDRRLTEAFF.

The rearrangement links TRBV2 to TRBJ2-7; no clear D. Germline CDR1 reads SNHLY; CDR2 reads FYNNEI. CDR3 length equals 13 residues. Trimming took off 1 base at V and 3 bases at J, with 7 bases between the two ends. The CDR3 loop is CASSEGALYEQYF. The CDR3 DNA reads as TGTGCCAGCAGTGAAGGGGCCCTCTACGAGCAGTACTTC.

This clone has more than one count but fewer than ten. The chain uses TRBV5-1 and TRBJ2-3; no clear D gene. V was shortened by 3 bases and J by 5 bases, with 10 bases between the two germline ends. CDR3 size: 13 residues. From germline, CDR1 is SGHRS and CDR2 YFSETQ. CDR3 bases: TGCGCCAGCAGCTCCCCCCCCGAAGATACGCAGTATTTT. Its translation: CASSSPPEDTQYF.

The chain joins TRBV11-2 to TRBJ2-3, with TRBD2 identical over 15 bases. This CDR3 is 16 amino acids long. Trimming took 1 base from V and 10 from J; bases not matched to a gene: 6. Germline CDR1 SGHAT, CDR2 FQNNGV. The CDR3 here is CASSLGTSGRAGAQYF. The CDR3 bases are TGTGCCAGCAGCTTAGGGACTAGCGGGAGGGCCGGGGCGCAGTATTTT.